This T cell receptor beta chain was sequenced for a study of blood T cell repertoires in COVID-19. Germline CDR1 is SGHDT and CDR2 is YYEEEE. The ends were cut back, 1 base at V and 6 bases at J, with 16 bases in the middle. This CDR3 comprises 15 residues. Profiling relied on immunoSEQ multiplex PCR, and the TCRdb table lists in-frame clones only, not all of them. The table includes 300,000 to 500,000 clones, 88% detected once. Input material: PBMCs or T cells enriched from blood (not recorded which). This rearrangement joins TRBV5-6 to TRBJ1-2; tentative D call: TRBD1 (6 bases). This receptor was taken from a woman aged 25 to 39 with acute COVID-19. CDR3 amino acids: CASSLRFRGSDGYTF. The CDR3 DNA reads as TGTGCCAGCAGCTTGCGTTTTAGGGGGTCGGATGGCTACACCTTC.